This T cell receptor beta chain was sequenced for a study of cytomegalovirus exposure and HLA in healthy donors. Points on this clone: The antigen is undetermined.

Whole-study findings and limits: An apparent linkage of common viral pathogens to several of the most significant clusters emerged in a later analysis.

PCR amplification relied on 60 Vbeta primers (plus 13 Jbeta primers). Using immunoSEQ multiplex PCR, the repertoire was profiled, and TCRdb retains in-frame clones only, with some absent. The sample consists of 110,000 or so clones, over 75% of them appearing once. The sequenced sample consisted of PBMCs. This receptor was identified in a woman aged 25 to 45 in good health and CMV-seropositive.

The CDR3 spells CASSIEEFGELFF. CDR3 in DNA: TGTGCCAGTAGTATCGAGGAATTCGGGGAGCTGTTTTTT. The V call is TRBV19, the J call TRBJ2-2; D is unclear. The CDR3 sequence is 13 residues long. V gave up 3 bases and J gave up 7 bases, with 9 bases separating them. CDR1 LNHDA and CDR2 SQIVND come from the germline V gene (reference sequence).